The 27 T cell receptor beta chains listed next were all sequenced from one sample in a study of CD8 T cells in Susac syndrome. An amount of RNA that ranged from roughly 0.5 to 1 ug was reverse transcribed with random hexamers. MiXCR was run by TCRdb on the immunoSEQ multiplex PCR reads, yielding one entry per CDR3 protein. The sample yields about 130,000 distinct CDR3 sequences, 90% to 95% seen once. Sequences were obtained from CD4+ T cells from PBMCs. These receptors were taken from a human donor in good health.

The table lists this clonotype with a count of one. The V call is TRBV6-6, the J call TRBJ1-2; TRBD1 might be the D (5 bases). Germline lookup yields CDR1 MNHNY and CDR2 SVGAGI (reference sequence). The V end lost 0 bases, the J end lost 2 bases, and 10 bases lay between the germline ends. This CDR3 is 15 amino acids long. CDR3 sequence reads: CASSYSSGANYGYTF. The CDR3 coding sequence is TGTGCCAGCAGTTACTCGAGTGGGGCGAACTATGGCTACACCTTC.

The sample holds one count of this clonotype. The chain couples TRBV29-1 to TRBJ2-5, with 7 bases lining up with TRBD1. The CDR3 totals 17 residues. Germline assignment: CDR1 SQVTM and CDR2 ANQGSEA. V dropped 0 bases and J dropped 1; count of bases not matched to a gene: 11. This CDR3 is CSVEEPGTVWFQETQYF. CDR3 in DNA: TGCAGCGTTGAAGAACCGGGGACAGTTTGGTTCCAAGAGACCCAGTACTTC.

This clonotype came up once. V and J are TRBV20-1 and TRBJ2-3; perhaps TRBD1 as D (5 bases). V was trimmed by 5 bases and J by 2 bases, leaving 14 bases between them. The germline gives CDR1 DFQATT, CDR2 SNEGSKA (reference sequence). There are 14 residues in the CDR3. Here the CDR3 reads CSAHFPGITDTQYF. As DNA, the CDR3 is TGCAGTGCTCATTTTCCAGGGATCACAGATACGCAGTATTTT.

CDR3 sequence: CASTGQGIGELFF. The CDR3 bases are TGTGCCAGCACAGGACAGGGGATCGGGGAGCTGTTTTTT. V gene TRBV2 combines with J gene TRBJ2-2, with TRBD1 matching over 9 bases. The CDR3 spans 13 residues. The germline V gene has CDR1 SNHLY and CDR2 FYNNEI. Trimming cost V 7 bases and J 7 bases; bases outside gene matches: 4.

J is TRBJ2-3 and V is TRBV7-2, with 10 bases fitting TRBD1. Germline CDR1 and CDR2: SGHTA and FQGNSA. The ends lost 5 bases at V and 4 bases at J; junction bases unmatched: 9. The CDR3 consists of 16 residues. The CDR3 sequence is CASSPGVDRGADTQYF. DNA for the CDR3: TGTGCCAGCAGCCCCGGGGTGGACAGGGGGGCAGATACGCAGTATTTT.

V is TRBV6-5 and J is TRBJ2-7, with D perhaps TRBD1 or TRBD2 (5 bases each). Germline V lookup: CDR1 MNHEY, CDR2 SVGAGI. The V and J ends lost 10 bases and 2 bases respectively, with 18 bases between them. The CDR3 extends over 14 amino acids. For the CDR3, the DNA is TGTGCCATCCCGGGGAGAGGGGTGACCTACGAGCAGTACTTC. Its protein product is CAIPGRGVTYEQYF.

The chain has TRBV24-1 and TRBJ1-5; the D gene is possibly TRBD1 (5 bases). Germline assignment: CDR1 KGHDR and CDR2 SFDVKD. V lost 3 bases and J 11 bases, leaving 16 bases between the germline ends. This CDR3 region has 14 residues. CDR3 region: CATSDEAGLGTQHF. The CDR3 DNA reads TGTGCCACCAGTGATGAAGCAGGGCTGGGAACCCAGCATTTT.

CDR3 coding DNA: TGTGCCAGCAGCGCGACCGGGACTACCCACAATGAGCAGTTCTTC. Translating it yields CASSATGTTHNEQFF. V and J are TRBV9 and TRBJ2-1; 7 bases line up with TRBD2. The CDR3 totals 15 residues. The V and J ends lost 3 bases and 5 bases, in that order; junction bases with no gene match: 8. The V gene's germline CDR1 is SGDLS and CDR2 YYNGEE.

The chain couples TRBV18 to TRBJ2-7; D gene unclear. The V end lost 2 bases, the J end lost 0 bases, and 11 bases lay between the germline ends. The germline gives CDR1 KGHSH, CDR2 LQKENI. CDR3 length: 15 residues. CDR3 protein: CASSPSRSISYEQYF. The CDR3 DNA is TGTGCCAGCTCACCAAGCAGGTCCATCTCCTACGAGCAGTACTTC.

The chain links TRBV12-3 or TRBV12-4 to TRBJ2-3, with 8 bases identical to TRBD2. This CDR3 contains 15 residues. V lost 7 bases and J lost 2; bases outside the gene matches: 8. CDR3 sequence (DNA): TGTGCCAGCATCCTTAGCGGGGCTCACACAGATACGCAGTATTTT. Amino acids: CASILSGAHTDTQYF.

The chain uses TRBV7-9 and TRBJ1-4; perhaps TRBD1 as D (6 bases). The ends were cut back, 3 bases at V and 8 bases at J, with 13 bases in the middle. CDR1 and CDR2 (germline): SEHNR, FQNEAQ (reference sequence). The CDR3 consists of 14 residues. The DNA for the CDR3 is TGTGCCAGCAGCTTCACAGGGAATCAAGAAAAACTGTTTTTT. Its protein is CASSFTGNQEKLFF.

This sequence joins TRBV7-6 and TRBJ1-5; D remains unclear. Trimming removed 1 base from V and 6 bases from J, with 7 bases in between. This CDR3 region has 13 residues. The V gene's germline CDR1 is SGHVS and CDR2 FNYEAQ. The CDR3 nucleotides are TGTGCCAGCAGCTTAGACCTTAGTCAGCCCCAGCATTTT. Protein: CASSLDLSQPQHF.

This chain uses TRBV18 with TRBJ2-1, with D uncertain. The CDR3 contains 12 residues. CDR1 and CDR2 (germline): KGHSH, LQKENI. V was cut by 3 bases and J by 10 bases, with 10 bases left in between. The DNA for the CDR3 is TGTGCCAGCTCACCTCGGAAACCCGAGCAGTTCTTC. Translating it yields CASSPRKPEQFF. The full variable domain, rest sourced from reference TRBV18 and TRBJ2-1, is NAGVMQNPRHLVRRRGQEARLRCSPMKGHSHVYWYRQLPEEGLKFMVYLQKENIIDESGMPKERFSAEFPKEGPSILRIQQVVRGDSAAYFCASSPRKPEQFFGPGTRLTVL.

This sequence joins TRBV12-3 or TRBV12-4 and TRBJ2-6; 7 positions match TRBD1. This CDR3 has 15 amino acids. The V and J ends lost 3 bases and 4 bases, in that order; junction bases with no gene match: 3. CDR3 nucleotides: TGTGCCAGCAGTTTTAAGGGGGCCGGGGCCAACGTCCTGACTTTC. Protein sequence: CASSFKGAGANVLTF.

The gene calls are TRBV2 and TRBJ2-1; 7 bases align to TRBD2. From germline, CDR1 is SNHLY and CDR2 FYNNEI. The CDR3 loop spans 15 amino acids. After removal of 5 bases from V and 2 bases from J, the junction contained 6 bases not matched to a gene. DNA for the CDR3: TGTGCCAGCAGTTTCGGGGGGTATACCTACAATGAGCAGTTCTTC. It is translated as CASSFGGYTYNEQFF.

CDR3 loop: CASSWGLEFQGTYEQYF. The CDR3 nucleotides are TGTGCCAGCAGTTGGGGACTAGAGTTCCAGGGGACCTACGAGCAGTACTTC. The chain is built from TRBV6-2 or TRBV6-3 and TRBJ2-7, with 8 positions matching TRBD2. Per germline, CDR1 MNHEY and CDR2 SVGEGT. Germline trimming cut 4 bases from V and 2 bases from J; bases unmatched to any gene: 13. The CDR3 sequence is 17 residues long.

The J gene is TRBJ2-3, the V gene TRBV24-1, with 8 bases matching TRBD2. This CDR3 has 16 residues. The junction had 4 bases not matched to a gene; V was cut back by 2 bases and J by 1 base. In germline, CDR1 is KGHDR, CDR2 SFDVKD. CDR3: CATSDSGTRRTDTQYF. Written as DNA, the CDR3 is TGTGCCACCAGTGATTCCGGGACTAGGCGCACAGATACGCAGTATTTT.

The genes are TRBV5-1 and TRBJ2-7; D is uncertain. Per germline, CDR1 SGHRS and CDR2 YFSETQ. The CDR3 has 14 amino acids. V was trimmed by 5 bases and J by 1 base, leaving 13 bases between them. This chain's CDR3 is CASSPETPSYEQYF. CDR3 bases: TGCGCCAGCAGTCCCGAGACACCATCCTACGAGCAGTACTTC.

The CDR3 protein is CASSIYRAGDQPQHF. CDR3 DNA: TGTGCCAGTAGTATTTATCGGGCAGGGGATCAGCCCCAGCATTTT. V and J are TRBV19 and TRBJ1-5; tentatively, D is TRBD1 (6 bases). The V end was cut by 3 bases, the J end by 5 bases, with 14 bases between. The germline gives CDR1 LNHDA, CDR2 SQIVND (reference sequence). CDR3 size: 15 residues.

The CDR3 here is CASSQVRTGELFF. CDR3 bases: TGTGCCAGCAGCCAAGTTCGTACCGGGGAGCTGTTTTTT. This sequence joins TRBV3-1 and TRBJ2-2; D ambiguous. Trimming stripped 1 base from V and 5 bases from J, with 5 bases between. The CDR3 length is 13 residues. The germline V gene has CDR1 LGHDT and CDR2 YNNKEL (reference sequence).

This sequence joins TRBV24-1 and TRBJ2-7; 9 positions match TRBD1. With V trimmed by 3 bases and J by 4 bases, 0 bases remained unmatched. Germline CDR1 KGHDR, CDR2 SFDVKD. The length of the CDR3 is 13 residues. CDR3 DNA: TGTGCCACCAGTGATGGGACAGGGTACGAGCAGTACTTC. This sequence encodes CATSDGTGYEQYF.

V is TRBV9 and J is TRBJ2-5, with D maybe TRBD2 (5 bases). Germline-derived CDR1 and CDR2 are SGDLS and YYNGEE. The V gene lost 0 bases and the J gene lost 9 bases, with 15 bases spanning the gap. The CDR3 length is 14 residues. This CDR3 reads CASSVGNEGSAQYF. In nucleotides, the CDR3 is TGTGCCAGCAGCGTAGGAAACGAGGGATCGGCCCAGTACTTC.

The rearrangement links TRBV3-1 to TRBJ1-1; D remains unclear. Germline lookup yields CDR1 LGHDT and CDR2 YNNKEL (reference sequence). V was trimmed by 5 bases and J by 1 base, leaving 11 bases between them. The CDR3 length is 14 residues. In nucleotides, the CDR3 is TGTGCCAGCAGCGAAAGACAAACGAACACTGAAGCTTTCTTT. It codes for CASSERQTNTEAFF.

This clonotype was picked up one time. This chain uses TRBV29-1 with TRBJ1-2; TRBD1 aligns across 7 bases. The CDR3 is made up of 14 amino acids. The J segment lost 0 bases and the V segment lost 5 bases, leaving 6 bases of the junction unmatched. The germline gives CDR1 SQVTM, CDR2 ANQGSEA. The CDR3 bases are TGCAGCGTTACAGGGGCTGCTACTAACTATGGCTACACCTTC. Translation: CSVTGAATNYGYTF.

The CDR3 DNA is TGTGCCAGCAGCACCGGGACGCGAGATACGCAGTATTTT. This encodes CASSTGTRDTQYF. V usage is TRBV2 and J usage is TRBJ2-3; the D gene could be TRBD1 or TRBD2 (5 bases each). The CDR3 spans 13 residues. Germline CDR1 and CDR2: SNHLY and FYNNEI. Trimming cost V 6 bases and J 5 bases, with 12 bases left between them. The whole variable domain, filled in from reference TRBV2 and TRBJ2-3, reads EPEVTQTPSHQVTQMGQEVILRCVPISNHLYFYWYRQILGQKVEFLVSFYNNEISEKSEIFDDQFSVERPDGSNFTLKIRSTKLEDSAMYFCASSTGTRDTQYFGPGTRLTVL.

CDR3 bases: TGCAGTGCAGACAGGGCCTGGGGCAATCAGCCCCAGCATTTT. This translates into CSADRAWGNQPQHF. The chain combines TRBV20-1 with TRBJ1-5; 7 bases match TRBD1. The CDR3 is 14 residues long. Germline V CDR1 and CDR2: DFQATT, SNEGSKA (reference sequence). The trim removed 6 bases at V and 2 bases at J, leaving 7 bases unmatched.

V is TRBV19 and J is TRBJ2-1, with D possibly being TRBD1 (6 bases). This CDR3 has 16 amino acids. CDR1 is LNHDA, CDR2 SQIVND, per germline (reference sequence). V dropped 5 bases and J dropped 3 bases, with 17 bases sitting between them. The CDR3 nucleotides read TGTGCCAGTAGTGGTCGGGTTGGGGGCCACTACAATGAGCAGTTCTTC. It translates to CASSGRVGGHYNEQFF.